The 17 T cell receptor beta chains given below trace back to one sample, sequenced in a study of shared clonotypes between healthy human individuals. Naivety among CD8 cells was defined by CD45RO negativity and positive CCR7 selection, thereby excluding terminally differentiated effector memory CD45RA+ cells. Libraries were prepared by immunoSEQ multiplex PCR; TCRdb keeps only in-frame clonotypes and omits some of them. The repertoire holds around 600,000 clones, about 95% seen once, with approximately 0.12% in the top ten. Sequences were obtained from naive CD8+ T cells sorted from blood. The receptors stem from a woman in her 30s in good health.

This rearrangement joins TRBV15 to TRBJ2-7, with 10 bases lining up with TRBD1. Losses at the gene ends were 4 bases for V and 6 bases for J; bases not matched to a gene: 9. Looked up from germline, CDR1 is LNHNV and CDR2 is YYDKDF (reference sequence). CDR3 size: 15 residues. The CDR3 sequence is CATSTADRGLSEQYF. The CDR3 DNA is TGTGCCACCAGCACTGCAGACAGGGGGCTGAGCGAGCAGTACTTC.

The rearrangement uses TRBV7-8 and TRBJ1-5; the match to TRBD1 covers 10 bases. This CDR3 is 15 amino acids long. The germline gives CDR1 SGHVS, CDR2 FQNEAQ. V lost 4 bases to trimming and J lost 1 base; unmatched junction nucleotides: 1. CDR3 nucleotide sequence: TGTGCCAGCAGCTGGACAGGGGGGAGCAATCAGCCCCAGCATTTT. It is translated as CASSWTGGSNQPQHF. Together with reference TRBV7-8 and TRBJ1-5, the CDR3 gives the full variable domain: GAGVSQSPRYKVAKRGQDVALRCDPISGHVSLFWYQQALGQGPEFLTYFQNEAQLDKSGLPSDRFFAERPEGSVSTLKIQRTQQEDSAVYLCASSWTGGSNQPQHFGDGTRLSIL.

The chain links TRBV4-2 to TRBJ1-2; 8 bases are a match to TRBD1. Germline-derived CDR1 and CDR2 are LGHNA and YNFKEQ. Losses at the gene ends were 1 base for V and 4 bases for J; bases not matched to a gene: 5. This CDR3 has 15 residues. The CDR3 reads CASSQATGGGYGYTF. The DNA of the CDR3 is TGTGCCAGCAGCCAAGCAACAGGGGGAGGCTATGGCTACACCTTC.

CDR3 amino acids: CASSWGRGTEAFF. In DNA, the CDR3 is TGTGCCAGCAGTTGGGGGAGGGGAACTGAAGCTTTCTTT. The chain recombines TRBV14 with TRBJ1-1; possibly TRBD1 for D (5 bases). The germline V gene has CDR1 SGHDN and CDR2 FVKESK. Trimming pared 6 bases from V and 5 bases from J, leaving 13 bases between. The CDR3 extends over 13 amino acids. The variable domain in full, completed from reference TRBV14 and TRBJ1-1, reads EAGVTQFPSHSVIEKGQTVTLRCDPISGHDNLYWYRRVMGKEIKFLLHFVKESKQDESGMPNNRFLAERTGGTYSTLKVQPAELEDSGVYFCASSWGRGTEAFFGQGTRLTVV.

The chain couples TRBV27 to TRBJ2-7, with D hard to call. This CDR3 has 14 residues. V was cut by 7 bases and J by 0 bases, with 13 bases left in between. CDR1 and CDR2 from the germline V gene are MNHEY and SMNVEV (reference sequence). The CDR3 nucleotides read TGTGCCAGCAAAGGATATAGGACCTCCTACGAGCAGTACTTC. Protein: CASKGYRTSYEQYF.

The chain couples TRBV28 to TRBJ1-4, with D possibly TRBD1 on 6 matching bases. V was shortened by 5 bases and J by 10 bases, with 17 bases between the two germline ends. Per the germline V gene, CDR1 is MDHEN and CDR2 is SYDVKM. The CDR3 sequence is 14 residues long. CDR3 DNA: TGTGCCAGCAGTAACGACCTCAGGGGAAGAAAACTGTTTTTT. Translating it yields CASSNDLRGRKLFF.

The chain carries TRBV10-2 and TRBJ2-7, with TRBD1 matching 9 bases. CDR3 length: 13 amino acids. With 6 bases clipped from V and 3 bases from J, the junction kept 3 bases outside the gene matches. From germline, CDR1 is WSHSY and CDR2 SAAADI. The CDR3 reads CASSWDRDYEQYF. The CDR3 DNA sequence: TGCGCCAGCAGCTGGGACAGGGACTACGAGCAGTACTTC.

The chain has TRBV29-1 and TRBJ2-7; D call uncertain. This CDR3 is 13 amino acids long. The germline V gene encodes CDR1 SQVTM and CDR2 ANQGSEA. With 0 bases removed from V and 5 bases from J, the gap between germline ends came to 11 bases. The CDR3 reads CSVEEDPGNEQYF. The CDR3 DNA sequence: TGCAGCGTTGAAGAGGACCCCGGCAACGAGCAGTACTTC.

The chain uses TRBV19 and TRBJ2-7, with D perhaps TRBD1 (6 bases). Germline CDR1 is LNHDA and CDR2 is SQIVND (reference sequence). This CDR3 spans 15 amino acids. Trimming pared 6 bases from V and 5 bases from J, leaving 20 bases between. CDR3: CASSPLQGPDDEQYF. CDR3 DNA sequence: TGTGCCAGTAGCCCCCTACAGGGTCCGGACGACGAGCAGTACTTC.

This rearrangement joins TRBV6-1 to TRBJ1-3; no reliable D call. The CDR3 extends over 13 amino acids. The V and J ends lost 8 bases and 0 bases respectively, with 8 bases between them. Germline lookup yields CDR1 MNHNS and CDR2 SASEGT. The CDR3 DNA is TGTGCCAGCGCGCCGAACTCTGGAAACACCATATATTTT. Protein: CASAPNSGNTIYF.

With respect to this clone: Relative to the germline gene, one junction end is altered; a read error may explain this. The J gene is TRBJ2-3, the V gene TRBV13; maybe TRBD2 (7 bases). There are 16 residues in the CDR3. Germline V gene sequence: CDR1 PRHDT, CDR2 FYEKMQ (reference sequence). CDR3 residues: CASSLGGERNTDTQYF. As DNA, the CDR3 is TGTGCCAGCAGCCTAGGGGGGGAGCGGAACACAGATACGCAGTATTTT.

The CDR3 sequence is CASSEAPAGLVADTQYF. The CDR3 nucleotides read TGTGCCAGCAGTGAGGCACCGGCGGGACTAGTTGCAGATACGCAGTATTTT. The chain links TRBV2 to TRBJ2-3; TRBD2 matches 8 bases. Per germline, CDR1 SNHLY and CDR2 FYNNEI. CDR3 length: 17 residues. V gave up 3 bases and J gave up 4 bases; unmatched junction bases: 12. The full variable domain, its missing parts supplied by reference TRBV2 and TRBJ2-3, is EPEVTQTPSHQVTQMGQEVILRCVPISNHLYFYWYRQILGQKVEFLVSFYNNEISEKSEIFDDQFSVERPDGSNFTLKIRSTKLEDSAMYFCASSEAPAGLVADTQYFGPGTRLTVL.

The V and J genes are TRBV2 and TRBJ2-7; either TRBD1 or TRBD2 may supply D (6 bases each). Germline V lookup: CDR1 SNHLY, CDR2 FYNNEI. Trimming pared 7 bases from V and 4 bases from J, leaving 20 bases between. The CDR3 is 15 residues long. In DNA, the CDR3 is TGTGCCAGCATCGCGGAGATCGGGGGCGGATACGAGCAGTACTTC. This sequence encodes CASIAEIGGGYEQYF. Together with reference TRBV2 and TRBJ2-7, the CDR3 gives the full variable domain: EPEVTQTPSHQVTQMGQEVILRCVPISNHLYFYWYRQILGQKVEFLVSFYNNEISEKSEIFDDQFSVERPDGSNFTLKIRSTKLEDSAMYFCASIAEIGGGYEQYFGPGTRLTVT.

Turning to this clone: Other DNA variants within this sample encode the same CDR3. The chain joins TRBV27 to TRBJ1-1; 9 nucleotides match TRBD1. Looked up from germline, CDR1 is MNHEY and CDR2 is SMNVEV (reference sequence). The CDR3 is made up of 13 amino acids. V was pared by 6 bases and J by 3 bases, with 2 bases of the junction left unmatched. CDR3 DNA: TGTGCCAGCAGAGGACAGGGGTACACTGAAGCTTTCTTT. It specifies CASRGQGYTEAFF.

This rearrangement joins TRBV7-9 to TRBJ2-7; 9 bases agree with TRBD1. The germline V gene encodes CDR1 SEHNR and CDR2 FQNEAQ (reference sequence). CDR3 length: 16 residues. V lost 4 bases to trimming and J lost 0 bases; unmatched junction nucleotides: 7. The CDR3 DNA is TGTGCCAGCAGCTCCCTACAGGGGGCGGTCTCCTACGAGCAGTACTTC. This encodes CASSSLQGAVSYEQYF. Full variable domain (missing parts from reference TRBV7-9 and TRBJ2-7): DTGVSQNPRHKITKRGQNVTFRCDPISEHNRLYWYRQTLGQGPEFLTYFQNEAQLEKSRLLSDRFSAERPKGSFSTLEIQRTEQGDSAMYLCASSSLQGAVSYEQYFGPGTRLTVT.

This sequence joins TRBV6-1 and TRBJ2-7; D not resolved. V shed 7 bases and J shed 6 bases, with 22 bases lying between them. The CDR3 totals 15 residues. The germline V gene has CDR1 MNHNS and CDR2 SASEGT. For the CDR3, the DNA is TGTGCCAGCACCCGAGCGAGGCTAGGGCGGAGCGAGCAGTACTTC. It encodes CASTRARLGRSEQYF.

This rearrangement joins TRBV19 to TRBJ2-7; no definite D call. The CDR3 totals 12 residues. The germline V gene has CDR1 LNHDA and CDR2 SQIVND (reference sequence). Between the trimmed V and J ends, which lost 6 bases and 0 bases, there was a span of 6 bases. The CDR3, as DNA: TGTGCCAGTAGAGGGTACTCCTACGAGCAGTACTTC. Translation gives CASRGYSYEQYF. The full variable domain, rest sourced from reference TRBV19 and TRBJ2-7, is DGGITQSPKYLFRKEGQNVTLSCEQNLNHDAMYWYRQDPGQGLRLIYYSQIVNDFQKGDIAEGYSVSREKKESFPLTVTSAQKNPTAFYLCASRGYSYEQYFGPGTRLTVT.